This T cell receptor (beta chain) is from a study of shared clonotypes between healthy human individuals. Data came from immunoSEQ multiplex PCR; TCRdb stores just in-frame clones and leaves some out. The table shows over 2 million clones, with around 95% occurring only once. Study-wide results and caveats: Clonotype sharing among donors, it was expected, would be affected by sequencing depth.

The CDR3 loop spans 13 amino acids. Per germline, CDR1 SGHNT and CDR2 YYREEE (reference sequence). Trimming removed 4 bases from V and 5 bases from J, with 12 bases in between. On this clone itself: The antigen is unknown.

This receptor was taken from a man aged 18 to 30 in good health. The J gene is TRBJ2-5, the V gene TRBV5-4; D may be TRBD1 (5 bases). Sequencing was performed on naive CD4+ T cells sorted from blood. Subset in this sample: CD45RA+ positively selected. CDR3 sequence reads: CASSLLAGETQYF. The CDR3, as DNA: TGTGCCAGCAGCCTGCTGGCAGGGGAGACCCAGTACTTC.